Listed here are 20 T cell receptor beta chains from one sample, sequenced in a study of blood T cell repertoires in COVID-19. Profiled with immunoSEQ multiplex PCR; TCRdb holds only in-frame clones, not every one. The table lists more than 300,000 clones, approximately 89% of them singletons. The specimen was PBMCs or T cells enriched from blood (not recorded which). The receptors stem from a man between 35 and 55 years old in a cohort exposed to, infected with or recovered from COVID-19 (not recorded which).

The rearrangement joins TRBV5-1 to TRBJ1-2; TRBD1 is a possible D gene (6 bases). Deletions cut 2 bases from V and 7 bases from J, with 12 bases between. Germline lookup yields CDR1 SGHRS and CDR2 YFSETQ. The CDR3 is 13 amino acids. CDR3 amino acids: CASSLEGTIGYTF. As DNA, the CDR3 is TGCGCCAGCAGCTTAGAAGGGACAATTGGCTACACCTTC.

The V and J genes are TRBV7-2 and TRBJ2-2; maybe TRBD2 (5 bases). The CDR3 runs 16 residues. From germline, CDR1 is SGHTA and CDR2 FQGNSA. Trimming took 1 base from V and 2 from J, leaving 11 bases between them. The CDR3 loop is CASSLVSGINTGELFF. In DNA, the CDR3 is TGTGCCAGCAGCTTAGTTTCGGGAATTAACACCGGGGAGCTGTTTTTT.

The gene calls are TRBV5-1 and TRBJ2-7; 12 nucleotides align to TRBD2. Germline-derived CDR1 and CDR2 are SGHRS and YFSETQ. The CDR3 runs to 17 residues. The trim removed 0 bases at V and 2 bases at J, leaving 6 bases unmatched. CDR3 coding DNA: TGCGCCAGCAGCTTGGCAGAGACTAGCGGGAGTACCTACGAGCAGTACTTC. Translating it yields CASSLAETSGSTYEQYF.

The DNA for the CDR3 is TGTGCCAGCAGCAATACGCGGGGTGAAGATACGCAGTATTTT. This gives the protein CASSNTRGEDTQYF. The chain combines TRBV7-9 with TRBJ2-3; a weak D match, TRBD2 (6 bases). In germline, CDR1 is SEHNR, CDR2 FQNEAQ (reference sequence). The CDR3 runs 14 residues. The V gene lost 5 bases and the J gene lost 5 bases, with 14 bases spanning the gap.

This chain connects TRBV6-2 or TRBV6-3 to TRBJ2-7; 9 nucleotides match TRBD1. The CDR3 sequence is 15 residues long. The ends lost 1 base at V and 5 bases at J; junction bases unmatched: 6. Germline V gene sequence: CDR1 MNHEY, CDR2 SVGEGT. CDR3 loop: CASSYWGQGSDEQYF. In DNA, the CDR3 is TGTGCCAGCAGTTACTGGGGACAGGGATCCGACGAGCAGTACTTC.

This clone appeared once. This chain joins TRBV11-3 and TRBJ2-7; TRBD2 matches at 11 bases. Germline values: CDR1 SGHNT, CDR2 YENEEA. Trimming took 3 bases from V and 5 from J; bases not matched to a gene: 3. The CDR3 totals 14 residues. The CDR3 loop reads CASSLGLAADEQYF. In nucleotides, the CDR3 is TGTGCCAGCAGCTTGGGACTAGCGGCCGACGAGCAGTACTTC.

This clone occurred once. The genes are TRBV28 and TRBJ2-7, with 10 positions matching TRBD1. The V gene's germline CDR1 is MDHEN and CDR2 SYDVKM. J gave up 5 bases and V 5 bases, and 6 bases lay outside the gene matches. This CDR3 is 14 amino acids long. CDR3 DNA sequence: TGTGCCAGCAGTCTGACAGGGGGCGCGGACGAGCAGTACTTC. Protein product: CASSLTGGADEQYF.

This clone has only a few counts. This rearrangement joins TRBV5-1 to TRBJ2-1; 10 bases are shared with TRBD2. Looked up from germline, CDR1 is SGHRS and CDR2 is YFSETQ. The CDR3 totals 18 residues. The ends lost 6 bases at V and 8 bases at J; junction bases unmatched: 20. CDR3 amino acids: CASISWRAASGSIDEQFF. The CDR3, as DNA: TGCGCCAGCATTAGTTGGAGGGCGGCTAGCGGGAGTATAGATGAGCAGTTCTTC.

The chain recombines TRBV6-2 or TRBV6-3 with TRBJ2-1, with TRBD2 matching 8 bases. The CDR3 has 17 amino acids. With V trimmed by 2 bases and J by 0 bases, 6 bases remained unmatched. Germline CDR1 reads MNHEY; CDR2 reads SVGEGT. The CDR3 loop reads CASSYVSGKSSYNEQFF. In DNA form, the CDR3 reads TGTGCCAGCAGTTACGTTAGCGGGAAAAGCTCCTACAATGAGCAGTTCTTC.

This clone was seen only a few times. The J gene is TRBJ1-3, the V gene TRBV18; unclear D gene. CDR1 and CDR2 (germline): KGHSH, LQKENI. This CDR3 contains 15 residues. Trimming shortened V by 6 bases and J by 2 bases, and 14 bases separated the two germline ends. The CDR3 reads CASSFSRETGNTIYF. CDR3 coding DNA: TGTGCCAGCTCCTTTTCTCGGGAAACTGGAAACACCATATATTTT.

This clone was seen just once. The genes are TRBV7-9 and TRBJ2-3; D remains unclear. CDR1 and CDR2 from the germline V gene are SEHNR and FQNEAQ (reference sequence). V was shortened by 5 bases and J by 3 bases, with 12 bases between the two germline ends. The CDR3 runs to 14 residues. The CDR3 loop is CASSTGLETDTQYF. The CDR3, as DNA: TGTGCCAGCAGCACCGGGTTGGAAACAGATACGCAGTATTTT. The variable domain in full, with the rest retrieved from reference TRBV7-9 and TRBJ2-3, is DTGVSQNPRHKITKRGQNVTFRCDPISEHNRLYWYRQTLGQGPEFLTYFQNEAQLEKSRLLSDRFSAERPKGSFSTLEIQRTEQGDSAMYLCASSTGLETDTQYFGPGTRLTVL.

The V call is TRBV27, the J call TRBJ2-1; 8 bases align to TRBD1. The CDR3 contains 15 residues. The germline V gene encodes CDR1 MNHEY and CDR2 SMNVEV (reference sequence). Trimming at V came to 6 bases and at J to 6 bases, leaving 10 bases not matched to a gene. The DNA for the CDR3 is TGTGCCAGCAGCTGGGGACAGGTCATTTTCAATGAGCAGTTCTTC. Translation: CASSWGQVIFNEQFF.

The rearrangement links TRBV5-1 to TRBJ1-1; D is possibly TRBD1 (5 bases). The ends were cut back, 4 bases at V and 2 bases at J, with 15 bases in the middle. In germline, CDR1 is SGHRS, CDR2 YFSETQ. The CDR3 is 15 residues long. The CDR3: CASSPRDGLNTEAFF. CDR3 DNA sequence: TGCGCCAGCAGCCCCAGGGACGGACTAAACACTGAAGCTTTCTTT.

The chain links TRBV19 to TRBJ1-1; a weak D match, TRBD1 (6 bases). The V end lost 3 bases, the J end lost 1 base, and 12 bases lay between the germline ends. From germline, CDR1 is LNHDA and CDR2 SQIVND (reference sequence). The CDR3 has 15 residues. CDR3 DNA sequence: TGTGCCAGTAGTATGGGGGCGGCGTGGAACACTGAAGCTTTCTTT. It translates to CASSMGAAWNTEAFF.

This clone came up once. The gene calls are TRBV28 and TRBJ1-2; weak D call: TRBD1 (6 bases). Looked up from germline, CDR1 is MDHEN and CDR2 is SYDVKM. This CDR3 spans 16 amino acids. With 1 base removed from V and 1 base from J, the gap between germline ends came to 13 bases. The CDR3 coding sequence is TGTGCCAGCAGTTTATATGGGCAGGGGAGTAACTATGGCTACACCTTC. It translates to CASSLYGQGSNYGYTF.

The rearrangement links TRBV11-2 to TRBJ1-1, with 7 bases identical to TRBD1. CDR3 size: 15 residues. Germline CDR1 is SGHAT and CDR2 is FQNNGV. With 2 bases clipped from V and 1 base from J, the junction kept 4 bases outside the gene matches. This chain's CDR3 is CASSLFGQANTEAFF. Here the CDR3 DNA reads TGTGCCAGCAGCTTATTCGGACAGGCGAACACTGAAGCTTTCTTT.

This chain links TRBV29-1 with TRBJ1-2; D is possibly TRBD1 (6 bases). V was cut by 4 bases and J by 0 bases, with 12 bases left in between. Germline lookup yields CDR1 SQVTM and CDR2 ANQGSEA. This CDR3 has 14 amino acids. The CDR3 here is CSVVGQNSNYGYTF. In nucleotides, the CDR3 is TGCAGCGTTGTCGGACAGAACTCTAACTATGGCTACACCTTC.

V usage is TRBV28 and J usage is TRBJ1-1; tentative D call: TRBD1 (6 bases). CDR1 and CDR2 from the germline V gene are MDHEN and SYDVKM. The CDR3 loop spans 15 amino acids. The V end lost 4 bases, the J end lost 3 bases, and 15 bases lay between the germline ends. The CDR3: CASSSDWGQDTEAFF. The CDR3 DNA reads TGTGCCAGCAGTTCAGATTGGGGGCAAGACACTGAAGCTTTCTTT. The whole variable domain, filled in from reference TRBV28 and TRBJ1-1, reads DVKVTQSSRYLVKRTGEKVFLECVQDMDHENMFWYRQDPGLGLRLIYFSYDVKMKEKGDIPEGYSVSREKKERFSLILESASTNQTSMYLCASSSDWGQDTEAFFGQGTRLTVV.

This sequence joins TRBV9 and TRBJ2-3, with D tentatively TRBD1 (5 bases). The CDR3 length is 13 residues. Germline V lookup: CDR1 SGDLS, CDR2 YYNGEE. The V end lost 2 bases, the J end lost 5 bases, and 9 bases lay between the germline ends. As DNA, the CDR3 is TGTGCCAGCAGCGTCCGCAGGGAAGATACGCAGTATTTT. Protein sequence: CASSVRREDTQYF.

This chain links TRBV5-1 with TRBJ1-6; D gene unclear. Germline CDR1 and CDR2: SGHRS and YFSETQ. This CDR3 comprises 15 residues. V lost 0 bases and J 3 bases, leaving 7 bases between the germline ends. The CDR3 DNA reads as TGCGCCAGCAGCTTGGGAACAGACTATAATTCACCCCTCCACTTT. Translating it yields CASSLGTDYNSPLHF.